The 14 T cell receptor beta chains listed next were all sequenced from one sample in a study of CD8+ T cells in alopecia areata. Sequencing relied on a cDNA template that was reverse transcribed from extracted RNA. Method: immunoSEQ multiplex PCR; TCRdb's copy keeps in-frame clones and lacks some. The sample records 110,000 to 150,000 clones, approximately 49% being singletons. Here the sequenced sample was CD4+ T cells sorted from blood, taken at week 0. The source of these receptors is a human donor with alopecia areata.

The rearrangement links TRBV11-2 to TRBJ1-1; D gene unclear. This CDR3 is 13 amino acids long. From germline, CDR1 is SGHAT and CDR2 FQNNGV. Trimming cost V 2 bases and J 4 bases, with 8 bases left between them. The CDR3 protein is CASSLTQITEAFF. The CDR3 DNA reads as TGTGCCAGCAGCTTAACCCAAATCACTGAAGCTTTCTTT.

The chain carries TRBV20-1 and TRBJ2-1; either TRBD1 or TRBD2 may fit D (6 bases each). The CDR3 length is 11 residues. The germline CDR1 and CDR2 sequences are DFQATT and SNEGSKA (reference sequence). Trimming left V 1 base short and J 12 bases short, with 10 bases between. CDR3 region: CSARGGTPQFF. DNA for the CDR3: TGCAGTGCTAGAGGCGGGACACCGCAGTTCTTC.

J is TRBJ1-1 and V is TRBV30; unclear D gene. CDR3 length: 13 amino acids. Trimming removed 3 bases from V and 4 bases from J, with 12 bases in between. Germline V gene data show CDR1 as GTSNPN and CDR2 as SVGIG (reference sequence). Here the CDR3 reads CAWRPRVGTEAFF. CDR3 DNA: TGTGCCTGGAGGCCCCGGGTGGGCACTGAAGCTTTCTTT.

This CDR3 reads CASSPPRGLALREQYF. DNA for the CDR3: TGTGCCAGCAGCCCTCCTCGCGGACTAGCGCTCCGCGAGCAGTACTTC. The chain combines TRBV7-9 with TRBJ2-7; 9 nucleotides match TRBD2. V lost 5 bases and J lost 6; bases outside the gene matches: 14. This CDR3 has 16 amino acids. Germline values: CDR1 SEHNR, CDR2 FQNEAQ (reference sequence).

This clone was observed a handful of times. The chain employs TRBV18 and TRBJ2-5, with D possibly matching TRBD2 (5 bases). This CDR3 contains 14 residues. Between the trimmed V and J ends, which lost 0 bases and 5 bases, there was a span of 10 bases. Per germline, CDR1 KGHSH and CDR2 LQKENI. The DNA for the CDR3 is TGTGCCAGCTCACCACCGGACTGGAGGGAGACCCAGTACTTC. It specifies CASSPPDWRETQYF.

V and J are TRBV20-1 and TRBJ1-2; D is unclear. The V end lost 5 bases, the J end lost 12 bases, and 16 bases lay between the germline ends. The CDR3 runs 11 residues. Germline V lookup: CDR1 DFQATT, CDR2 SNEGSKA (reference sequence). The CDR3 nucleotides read TGCAGTGCTCAAAGGTCGGAAAGAAACACCTTC. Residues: CSAQRSERNTF.

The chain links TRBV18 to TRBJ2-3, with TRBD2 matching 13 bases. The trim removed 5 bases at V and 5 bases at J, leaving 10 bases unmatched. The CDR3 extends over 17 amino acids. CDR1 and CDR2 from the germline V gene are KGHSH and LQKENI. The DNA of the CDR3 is TGTGCCAGCTCATCCGGGACTAGCGGGATAGGTGGAGATACGCAGTATTTT. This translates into CASSSGTSGIGGDTQYF. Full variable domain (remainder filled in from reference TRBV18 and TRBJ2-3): NAGVMQNPRHLVRRRGQEARLRCSPMKGHSHVYWYRQLPEEGLKFMVYLQKENIIDESGMPKERFSAEFPKEGPSILRIQQVVRGDSAAYFCASSSGTSGIGGDTQYFGPGTRLTVL.

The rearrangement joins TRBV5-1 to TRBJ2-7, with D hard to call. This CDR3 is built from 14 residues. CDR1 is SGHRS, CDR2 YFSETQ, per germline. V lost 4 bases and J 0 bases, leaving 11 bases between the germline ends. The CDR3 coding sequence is TGCGCCAGCAGCGCCGACACGAGCTCCTACGAGCAGTACTTC. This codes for CASSADTSSYEQYF. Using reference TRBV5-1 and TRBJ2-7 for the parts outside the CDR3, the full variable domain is KAGVTQTPRYLIKTRGQQVTLSCSPISGHRSVSWYQQTPGQGLQFLFEYFSETQRNKGNFPGRFSGRQFSNSRSEMNVSTLELGDSALYLCASSADTSSYEQYFGPGTRLTVT.

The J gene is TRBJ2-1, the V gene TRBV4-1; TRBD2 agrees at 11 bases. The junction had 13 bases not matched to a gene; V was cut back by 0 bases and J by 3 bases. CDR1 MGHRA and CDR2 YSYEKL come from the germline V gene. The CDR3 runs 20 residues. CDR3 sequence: CASSQELAGGHRASYNEQFF. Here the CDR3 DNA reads TGCGCCAGCAGCCAAGAGCTAGCGGGAGGACACCGCGCCAGCTACAATGAGCAGTTCTTC.

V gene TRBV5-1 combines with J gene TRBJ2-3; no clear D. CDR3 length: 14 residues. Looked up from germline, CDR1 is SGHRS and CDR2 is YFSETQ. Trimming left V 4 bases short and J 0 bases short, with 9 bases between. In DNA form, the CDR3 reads TGCGCCAGCAGCGACCCGGGCAGCACAGATACGCAGTATTTT. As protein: CASSDPGSTDTQYF.

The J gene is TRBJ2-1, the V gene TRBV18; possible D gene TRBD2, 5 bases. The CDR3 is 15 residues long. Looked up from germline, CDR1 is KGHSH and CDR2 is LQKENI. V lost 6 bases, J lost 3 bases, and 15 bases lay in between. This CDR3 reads CASSVAGGRYNEQFF. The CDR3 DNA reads TGTGCCAGCTCGGTAGCAGGAGGACGCTACAATGAGCAGTTCTTC.

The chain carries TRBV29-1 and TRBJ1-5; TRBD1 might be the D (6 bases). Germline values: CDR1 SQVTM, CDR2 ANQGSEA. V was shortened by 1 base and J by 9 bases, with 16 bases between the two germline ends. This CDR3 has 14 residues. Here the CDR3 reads CSVEGQDPARPQHF. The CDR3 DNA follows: TGCAGCGTTGAAGGACAGGACCCCGCTCGGCCCCAGCATTTT.

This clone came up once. The CDR3 here is CATSRVLMGYEQYF. The CDR3 DNA reads as TGTGCCACCAGCAGAGTCTTAATGGGCTACGAGCAGTACTTC. The V and J genes are TRBV15 and TRBJ2-7; D is undetermined. The germline V and J ends were trimmed by 1 base and 3 bases, with 10 bases remaining between them. Looked up from germline, CDR1 is LNHNV and CDR2 is YYDKDF (reference sequence). The CDR3 contains 14 residues.

CDR3 sequence (DNA): TGTGCCAGCTCACCCGGGCTAGCGGCCTACAATGAGCAGTTCTTC. It translates to CASSPGLAAYNEQFF. The genes are TRBV18 and TRBJ2-1; TRBD2 aligns across 7 bases. Trimming cost V 3 bases and J 2 bases; bases outside gene matches: 4. This CDR3 spans 15 amino acids. Looked up from germline, CDR1 is KGHSH and CDR2 is LQKENI.